The text below deals with one TCR beta chain. The record originates from a study of Ad26.COV2.S vaccination and SARS-CoV-2 variants. Repertoires were generated with immunoSEQ multiplex PCR, while TCRdb's copy carries only in-frame clones and drops some. Of about 350,000 clones listed, about 89% are singletons. The germline CDR1 and CDR2 sequences are DFQATT and SNEGSKA (reference sequence). The CDR3 is 16 residues long. Between the trimmed V and J ends, which lost 3 bases and 2 bases, there was a span of 20 bases. Treatment reported: around 19 received Ad26.COV2.S at low or high dose, single or two shots; about five received placebo; per-sample allocation not given. Specimen acquisition occurred on day 63 following the initial vaccine or placebo injection.

This sample comprised peripheral blood, obtained in a trial of Ad26.COV2.S vaccine versus placebo. The origin of this receptor is a person aged 18-60 years who received the Ad26.COV2.S COVID-19 vaccine or a placebo. The chain recombines TRBV20-1 with TRBJ2-7; D may be TRBD1 or TRBD2 (5 bases each). The CDR3 DNA sequence: TGCAGTGCTAGTTTATCTACGGGACGGACACCCTACGAGCAGTACTTC. It is translated as CSASLSTGRTPYEQYF.